This T cell receptor (beta chain) appears in the sequencing data of a study of patients and donors after allogeneic stem cell transplantation (TCRdb year 2020). The CDR3, cysteine through phenylalanine, is 14 amino acids long. Only the CDR3 DNA is retained, 42 bases long and in frame from the first base. Trimming takes 6 bases from V and 4 bases from J, and the germline ends sit 12 bases apart. This clonotype was seen ten or more times. The antigen it binds to is not known. It has no much larger one-base neighbor in the sample; base qualities were not kept. The library was generated by RT-PCR. The instrument was a NextSeq 550. In TCRdb, the public reads were trimmed at Q25 with fastp and aligned with MiXCR, with productive beta chains retained. Each record represents a unique CDR3 protein, reported with the most common genes and DNA among its rows. For this sample the table gives about a million distinct CDR3 sequences, of which about a sixth were detected only once. The top ten hold about 6% of the sample.

Specimen: blood, either unsorted or a sorted T cell fraction (not recorded which). This receptor chain uses TRBV12-3 or TRBV12-4 and TRBJ2-2; no D gene can be assigned with confidence. This receptor was obtained from a human donor who was either an allogeneic HSCT recipient or a stem cell or donor lymphocyte infusion donor (not recorded which). It is not recorded whose cells these are; they may come from a transplant donor. CDR3 sequence: CASSPPPGTGELFF. The sequenced DNA is TGTGCCAGCAGCCCCCCACCAGGCACCGGGGAGCTGTTTTTT.